The 14 T cell receptor beta chains listed next were all sequenced from one sample in a study of glioma-infiltrating T cells. Using RNA template, CDR3s of TCR alpha and beta were amplified with iRepertoire arm-PCR. TCRdb re-analysed the multiplex PCR reads in MiXCR, keeping a single row per CDR3 protein. The sample holds tens of thousands of distinct CDR3 sequences, 35% to 45% seen once. The sample comprised glioma tissue, nonneoplastic brain tissue, or PBMCs (not recorded which). Receptors were obtained from a human donor with low-grade glioma or glioblastoma, undergoing nonglioma brain surgery, or in good health (not recorded which).

This clonotype was seen at least ten times. The rearrangement joins TRBV30 to TRBJ1-5; D gene ambiguous. The V and J ends lost 1 base and 1 base respectively, with 11 bases between them. The CDR3 runs 15 residues. CDR1 GTSNPN and CDR2 SVGIG come from the germline V gene (reference sequence). In DNA, the CDR3 is TGTGCCTGGAGTGCTCCGGGATTGAGCAATCAGCCCCAGCATTTT. Translating it yields CAWSAPGLSNQPQHF.

This clonotype was found once. Because the CDR3 is missing its conserved closing phenylalanine or tryptophan, this is likely a read error. V and J are TRBV28 and TRBJ1-1; D call uncertain. CDR1 MDHEN and CDR2 SYDVKM come from the germline V gene. The CDR3 extends over 11 amino acids. The chain's CDR3 is CGSGALSEAFS. The CDR3 coding sequence is TGTGGCAGCGGTGCCCTATCTGAAGCTTTCTCT.

This clonotype was counted ten times or more. The chain joins TRBV29-1 to TRBJ1-4; 7 bases agree with TRBD1. J lost 7 bases, V lost 4 bases, and 6 bases had no gene match. This CDR3 is 13 amino acids long. Germline V gives CDR1 SQVTM, CDR2 ANQGSEA. This CDR3 reads CSVGQGQAEKLFF. The CDR3 region has the DNA TGCAGCGTTGGACAGGGCCAAGCTGAAAAACTGTTTTTT.

A few counts support this clonotype. This CDR3 is CASSQEGGTNYGYTF. The DNA for the CDR3 is TGCGCCAGCAGCCAAGAGGGAGGAACTAACTATGGCTACACCTTC. V and J are TRBV4-1 and TRBJ1-2; D gene unclear. CDR1 and CDR2 (germline): MGHRA, YSYEKL. This CDR3 contains 15 residues. Trimming pared 0 bases from V and 0 bases from J, leaving 8 bases between.

This clonotype was counted ten times or more. V is TRBV12-3 or TRBV12-4 and J is TRBJ2-7; 10 nucleotides align to TRBD1. The CDR3 covers 15 residues. Trimming took 6 bases from V and 7 from J; bases not matched to a gene: 12. In DNA form, the CDR3 reads TGTGCCAGCAGCCACCGGGACAGGGGTACGGGTGAGCAGTACTTC. This sequence encodes CASSHRDRGTGEQYF.

This clonotype appeared a single time. This sequence joins TRBV6-5 and TRBJ1-5, with no clear D. This CDR3 has 15 residues. Between the trimmed V and J ends, which lost 6 bases and 11 bases, there was a span of 23 bases. CDR1 and CDR2 from the germline V gene are MNHEY and SVGAGI. The CDR3 DNA reads as TGTGCCAGCAGCCCCTGGAGGGCAAGGGATCGGACCCAGCATTTT. The encoded protein is CASSPWRARDRTQHF.

Many counts were recorded for this clonotype. The chain recombines TRBV20-1 with TRBJ2-1; tentatively, D is TRBD1 or TRBD2 (6 bases each). The CDR3 totals 12 residues. CDR1 DFQATT and CDR2 SNEGSKA come from the germline V gene (reference sequence). V lost 7 bases and J 10 bases, leaving 17 bases between the germline ends. CDR3 sequence reads: CSGGDNGGEQFF. The CDR3 DNA sequence: TGCAGTGGCGGGGACAATGGAGGGGAGCAGTTCTTC.

This clonotype was found many times. The chain has TRBV29-1 and TRBJ2-1; D unclear. Germline-derived CDR1 and CDR2 are SQVTM and ANQGSEA. This CDR3 comprises 14 residues. Trimming removed 7 bases at V and 9 bases at J, with 22 bases between. The CDR3 DNA reads TGCAGCGCCCGCACGGCTAGTGGGCAAGGTGAGCAGTTCTTC. It specifies CSARTASGQGEQFF.

The chain is built from TRBV28 and TRBJ1-1; D may be TRBD1 (6 bases). CDR3 length: 14 residues. The germline V gene has CDR1 MDHEN and CDR2 SYDVKM. Trimming shortened V by 6 bases and J by 1 base, and 12 bases separated the two germline ends. CDR3 protein: CASRKTGKNTEAFF. CDR3 coding DNA: TGTGCCAGCAGAAAAACAGGGAAGAACACTGAAGCTTTCTTT.

For this clonotype: One end of the junction fails to match germline, which may point to a read error. The rearrangement links TRBV27 to TRBJ1-3; D is unresolved. The CDR3 is 13 residues long. Per the germline V gene, CDR1 is MNHEY and CDR2 is SMNVEV (reference sequence). CDR3 sequence (DNA): TGCGCCAGCATAGTTGAGTCTGAAAACACCATATATTTT. Translating gives CASIVESENTIYF.

The table lists this clonotype with many counts. The rearrangement uses TRBV6-2 or TRBV6-3 and TRBJ2-7; D remains unclear. Germline CDR1 MNHEY, CDR2 SVGEGT. This CDR3 has 13 amino acids. V was clipped by 0 bases and J by 1 base, with 4 bases between them. The CDR3 region is CASSYSPSYEQYF. As DNA, the CDR3 is TGTGCCAGCAGTTACTCTCCATCCTACGAGCAGTACTTC.

The sample holds many counts of this clonotype. The rearrangement joins TRBV20-1 to TRBJ2-1; D may be TRBD1 (6 bases). Trimming left V 5 bases short and J 2 bases short, with 16 bases between. The CDR3 is 15 amino acids. CDR1 is DFQATT and CDR2 is SNEGSKA in the germline V gene (reference sequence). The CDR3 nucleotides are TGCAGTGCTGGAAAATACGACAGGCCCTACAATGAGCAGTTCTTC. Translation gives CSAGKYDRPYNEQFF.

This clonotype has ten or more counts. The rearrangement links TRBV4-1 to TRBJ2-7, with 9 bases that match TRBD1. This CDR3 is 15 amino acids long. J lost 6 bases, V lost 1 base, and 7 bases had no gene match. Germline V CDR1 and CDR2: MGHRA, YSYEKL. The CDR3 here is CASSQAGTGHLEQYF. The CDR3 DNA sequence: TGCGCCAGCAGCCAAGCGGGGACAGGGCACCTCGAGCAGTACTTC.

This clonotype came up many times. The chain has TRBV4-1 and TRBJ2-7, with D perhaps being TRBD1 or TRBD2 (6 bases each). The CDR3 length is 17 residues. The V gene's germline CDR1 is MGHRA and CDR2 YSYEKL. Between the trimmed V and J ends, which lost 4 bases and 1 base, there was a span of 20 bases. Here the CDR3 reads CASSRNEGGTTSYEQYF. CDR3 DNA: TGCGCCAGCAGCCGCAACGAGGGCGGGACAACTTCCTACGAGCAGTACTTC.